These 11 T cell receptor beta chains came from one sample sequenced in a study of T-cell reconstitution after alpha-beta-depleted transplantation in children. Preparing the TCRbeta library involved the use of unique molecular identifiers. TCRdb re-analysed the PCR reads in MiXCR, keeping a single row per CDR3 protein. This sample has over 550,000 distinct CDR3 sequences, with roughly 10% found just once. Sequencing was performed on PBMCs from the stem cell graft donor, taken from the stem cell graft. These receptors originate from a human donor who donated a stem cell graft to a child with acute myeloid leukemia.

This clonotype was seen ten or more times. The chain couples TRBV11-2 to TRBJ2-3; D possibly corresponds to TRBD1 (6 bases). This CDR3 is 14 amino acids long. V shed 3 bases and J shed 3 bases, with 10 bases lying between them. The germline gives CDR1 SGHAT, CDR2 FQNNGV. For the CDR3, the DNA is TGTGCCAGCAGCTTTGACCAGGGGACAGATACGCAGTATTTT. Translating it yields CASSFDQGTDTQYF. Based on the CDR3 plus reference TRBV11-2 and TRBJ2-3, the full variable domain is EAGVAQSPRYKIIEKRQSVAFWCNPISGHATLYWYQQILGQGPKLLIQFQNNGVVDDSQLPKDRFSAERLKGVDSTLKIQPAKLEDSAVYLCASSFDQGTDTQYFGPGTRLTVL.

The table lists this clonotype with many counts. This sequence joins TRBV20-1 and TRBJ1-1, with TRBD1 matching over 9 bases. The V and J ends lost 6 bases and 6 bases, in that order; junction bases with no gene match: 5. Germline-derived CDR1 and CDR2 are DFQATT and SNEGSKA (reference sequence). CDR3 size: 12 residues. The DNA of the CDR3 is TGCAGTGCGGAGACAGGGGGGGCTGAAGCTTTCTTT. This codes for CSAETGGAEAFF.

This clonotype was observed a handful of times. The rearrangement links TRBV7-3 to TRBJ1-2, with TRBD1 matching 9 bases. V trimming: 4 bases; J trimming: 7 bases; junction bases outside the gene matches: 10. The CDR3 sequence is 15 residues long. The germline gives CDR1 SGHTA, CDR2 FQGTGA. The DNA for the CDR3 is TGTGCCAGCAGCTCATTAACAGGGGGCTCGGGTGGCTACACCTTC. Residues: CASSSLTGGSGGYTF. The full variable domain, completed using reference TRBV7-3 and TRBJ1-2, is GAGVSQTPSNKVTEKGKYVELRCDPISGHTALYWYRQSLGQGPEFLIYFQGTGAADDSGLPNDRFFAVRPEGSVSTLKIQRTERGDSAVYLCASSSLTGGSGGYTFGSGTRLTVV.

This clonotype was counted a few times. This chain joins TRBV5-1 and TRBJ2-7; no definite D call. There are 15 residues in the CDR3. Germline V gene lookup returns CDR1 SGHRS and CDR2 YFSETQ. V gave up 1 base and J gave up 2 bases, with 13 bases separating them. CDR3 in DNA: TGCGCCAGCAGCTTGAATTGGCAGAGGACCTACGAGCAGTACTTC. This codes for CASSLNWQRTYEQYF.

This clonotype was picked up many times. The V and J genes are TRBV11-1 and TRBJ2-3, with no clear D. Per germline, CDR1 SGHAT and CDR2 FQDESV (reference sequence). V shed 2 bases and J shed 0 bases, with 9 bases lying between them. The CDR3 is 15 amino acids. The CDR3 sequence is CASSLRGESTDTQYF. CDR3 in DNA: TGTGCCAGCAGCTTACGCGGAGAAAGCACAGATACGCAGTATTTT.

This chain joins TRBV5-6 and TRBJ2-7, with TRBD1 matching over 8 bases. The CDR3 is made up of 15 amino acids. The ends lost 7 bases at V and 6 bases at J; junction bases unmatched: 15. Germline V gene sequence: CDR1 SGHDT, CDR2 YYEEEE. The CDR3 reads CASPSLPGQVVEQYF. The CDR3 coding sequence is TGTGCCAGCCCTTCGCTACCGGGACAGGTGGTCGAGCAGTACTTC.

The CDR3 spells CASSLSGIAGANVLTF. The DNA for the CDR3 is TGTGCCAGCAGTTTAAGTGGAATTGCTGGGGCCAACGTCCTGACTTTC. The chain joins TRBV28 to TRBJ2-6; D remains ambiguous. This CDR3 is built from 16 residues. The ends were cut back, 2 bases at V and 2 bases at J, with 10 bases in the middle. Germline lookup yields CDR1 MDHEN and CDR2 SYDVKM.

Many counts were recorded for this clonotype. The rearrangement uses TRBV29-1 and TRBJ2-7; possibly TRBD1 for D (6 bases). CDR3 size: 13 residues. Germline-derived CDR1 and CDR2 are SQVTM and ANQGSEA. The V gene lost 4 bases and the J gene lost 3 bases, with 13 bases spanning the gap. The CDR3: CSVGWGPLYEQYF. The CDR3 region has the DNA TGCAGCGTTGGATGGGGGCCCCTCTACGAGCAGTACTTC.

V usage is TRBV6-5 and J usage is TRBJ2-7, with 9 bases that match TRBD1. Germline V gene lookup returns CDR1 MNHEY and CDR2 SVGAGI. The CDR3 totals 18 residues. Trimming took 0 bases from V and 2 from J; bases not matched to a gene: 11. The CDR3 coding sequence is TGTGCCAGCAGTTACTCAGGGGGCCCGGGACAGGGACCCTACGAGCAGTACTTC. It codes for CASSYSGGPGQGPYEQYF.

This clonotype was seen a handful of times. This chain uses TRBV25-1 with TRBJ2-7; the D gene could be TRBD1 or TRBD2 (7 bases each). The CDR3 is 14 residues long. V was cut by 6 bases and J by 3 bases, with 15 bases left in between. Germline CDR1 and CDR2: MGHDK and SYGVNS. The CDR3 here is CASRSTGRVYEQYF. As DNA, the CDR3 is TGTGCCAGCAGGTCGACAGGGAGGGTCTACGAGCAGTACTTC.

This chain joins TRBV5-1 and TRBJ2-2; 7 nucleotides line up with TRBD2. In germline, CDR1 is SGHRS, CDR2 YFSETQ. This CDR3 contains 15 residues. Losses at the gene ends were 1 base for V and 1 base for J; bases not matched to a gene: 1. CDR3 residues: CASSLRTRNTGELFF. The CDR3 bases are TGCGCCAGCAGCTTGCGGACTAGGAACACCGGGGAGCTGTTTTTT.